A single sample gave rise to the 32 T cell receptor beta chains below, sequenced in a study of beta chain features in type 1 diabetes. What was sequenced were expressed TCRB transcripts, since all of the isolated RNA had been reverse transcribed. The data were produced by immunoSEQ multiplex PCR, yet TCRdb's version contains in-frame clones alone and is incomplete. This sample carries under 450,000 clones, approximately 13% of them seen once, and the ten largest clones take around 0.035%. The specimen was naive CD4+ T cells from blood. These receptors were collected from a man aged 25 to 45 in good health.

This clone has ten or more counts. This rearrangement joins TRBV29-1 to TRBJ2-7, with D uncertain. Germline CDR1 and CDR2: SQVTM and ANQGSEA. The CDR3 is 13 amino acids. V was cut by 4 bases and J by 0 bases, with 10 bases left in between. The DNA of the CDR3 is TGCAGCGTTGCCGGATTGCGCTCCTACGAGCAGTACTTC. The encoded protein is CSVAGLRSYEQYF.

This clone has a handful of counts. The chain joins TRBV5-1 to TRBJ1-1; perhaps TRBD1 as D (5 bases). Per the germline V gene, CDR1 is SGHRS and CDR2 is YFSETQ. This CDR3 spans 16 amino acids. V lost 3 bases and J lost 1, with 16 bases in between. CDR3 in DNA: TGCGCCAGCAGCTCTGTATTGGGACGGAAGAACACTGAAGCTTTCTTT. Encoded protein: CASSSVLGRKNTEAFF. Full variable domain (rest looked up from reference TRBV5-1 and TRBJ1-1): KAGVTQTPRYLIKTRGQQVTLSCSPISGHRSVSWYQQTPGQGLQFLFEYFSETQRNKGNFPGRFSGRQFSNSRSEMNVSTLELGDSALYLCASSSVLGRKNTEAFFGQGTRLTVV.

Notes on this clone: This may be a read error, as it is one base from a much larger clone. The chain employs TRBV30 and TRBJ2-1, with TRBD2 matching over 9 bases. The CDR3 loop spans 13 amino acids. From germline, CDR1 is GTSNPN and CDR2 SVGIG (reference sequence). This CDR3 is CPWGGRAYNEQFF. In DNA, the CDR3 is TGTCCCTGGGGCGGGAGGGCCTACAATGAGCAGTTCTTC.

The sample holds a few counts of this clone. V gene TRBV30 combines with J gene TRBJ2-7, with 7 bases fitting TRBD1. The J segment lost 6 bases and the V segment lost 3 bases, leaving 5 bases of the junction unmatched. This CDR3 has 12 amino acids. Germline V gene data show CDR1 as GTSNPN and CDR2 as SVGIG (reference sequence). CDR3 protein: CAWSRGFGEQYV. CDR3 nucleotide sequence: TGTGCCTGGAGCAGGGGGTTCGGCGAGCAGTACGTC.

The table lists this clone with a few counts. The chain couples TRBV29-1 to TRBJ1-1, with D unclear. This CDR3 spans 12 amino acids. CDR1 SQVTM and CDR2 ANQGSEA come from the germline V gene. Trimming left V 5 bases short and J 0 bases short, with 7 bases between. Here the CDR3 DNA reads TGCAGCGTTCAGACTATGAACACTGAAGCTTTCTTT. Its protein is CSVQTMNTEAFF. The entire variable domain, with the rest obtained from reference TRBV29-1 and TRBJ1-1, is as follows: SAVISQKPSRDICQRGTSLTIQCQVDSQVTMMFWYRQQPGQSLTLIATANQGSEATYESGFVIDKFPISRPNLTFSTLTVSNMSPEDSSIYLCSVQTMNTEAFFGQGTRLTVV.

The chain is built from TRBV27 and TRBJ2-6; no definite D call. CDR1 and CDR2 from the germline V gene are MNHEY and SMNVEV (reference sequence). The V and J ends lost 4 bases and 4 bases respectively, with 11 bases between them. The CDR3 loop spans 15 amino acids. CDR3 DNA: TGTGCCAGCAGTTATAACACTGCGGGGGCCAACGTCCTGACTTTC. It codes for CASSYNTAGANVLTF.

The chain joins TRBV9 to TRBJ2-5, with a weak D call TRBD2 (7 bases). CDR1 and CDR2 (germline): SGDLS, YYNGEE. The CDR3 is 19 amino acids. Trimming took off 2 bases at V and 2 bases at J, with 25 bases between the two ends. CDR3 bases: TGTGCCAGCAGCGTCTCAGGGGCGGGAGCGGAGGTTCGGCAAGAGACCCAGTACTTC. Its translation: CASSVSGAGAEVRQETQYF.

The genes are TRBV7-2 and TRBJ2-3; D is undetermined. V shed 5 bases and J shed 7 bases, with 4 bases lying between them. The germline CDR1 and CDR2 sequences are SGHTA and FQGNSA. The CDR3 has 10 residues. CDR3 loop: CASSLNTQYF. The CDR3 coding sequence is TGTGCCAGCAGCCTCAATACGCAGTATTTT.

The chain joins TRBV7-2 to TRBJ1-1; the D gene is possibly TRBD1 (6 bases). The germline CDR1 and CDR2 sequences are SGHTA and FQGNSA. The V end was cut by 4 bases, the J end by 5 bases, with 11 bases between. CDR3 length equals 13 residues. The CDR3 loop is CASSSQGLTEAFF. The CDR3 DNA reads TGTGCCAGCAGCTCGCAGGGGTTAACTGAAGCTTTCTTT.

The V and J genes are TRBV29-1 and TRBJ2-7; D may be TRBD1 (6 bases). Germline CDR1 reads SQVTM; CDR2 reads ANQGSEA. V lost 6 bases and J 0 bases, leaving 9 bases between the germline ends. The CDR3 extends over 12 amino acids. The CDR3 bases are TGCAGCGTGGGACACACCTCCTACGAGCAGTACTTC. Translation gives CSVGHTSYEQYF.

This clone was found a few times. CDR3 amino acids: CASSDLGTGKETQYF. As DNA, the CDR3 is TGTGCCAGCAGTGATTTAGGGACAGGGAAAGAGACCCAGTACTTC. The rearrangement uses TRBV9 and TRBJ2-5; 9 bases are a match to TRBD1. Germline V gene lookup returns CDR1 SGDLS and CDR2 YYNGEE. CDR3 size: 15 residues. V shed 5 bases, J shed 3 bases, and the junction held 8 bases outside the gene matches.

This clone was observed a few times. J is TRBJ2-1 and V is TRBV7-9; the D is unclear. V shed 2 bases and J shed 6 bases, with 8 bases lying between them. The CDR3 contains 13 residues. In germline, CDR1 is SEHNR, CDR2 FQNEAQ (reference sequence). CDR3 nucleotides: TGTGCCAGCAGCTTATCTGGTTTCAATGAGCAGTTCTTC. Its protein is CASSLSGFNEQFF.

This clone was seen a handful of times. This chain connects TRBV9 to TRBJ2-2; 11 bases are a match to TRBD2. The CDR3 sequence is 16 residues long. After removal of 5 bases from V and 5 bases from J, the junction contained 8 bases not matched to a gene. CDR1 is SGDLS, CDR2 YYNGEE, per germline. As DNA, the CDR3 is TGTGCCAGCAGTAGTGCTAGCGGGGGGCGAACCGGGGAGCTGTTTTTT. It codes for CASSSASGGRTGELFF.

This clone has more than one count but fewer than ten. The chain carries TRBV28 and TRBJ2-3, with TRBD2 matching over 8 bases. Germline values: CDR1 MDHEN, CDR2 SYDVKM. The CDR3 has 16 amino acids. Trimming at V came to 4 bases and at J to 3 bases, leaving 9 bases not matched to a gene. CDR3 in DNA: TGTGCCAGCAGTTCCTCCAGCGGGAGTAATACAGATACGCAGTATTTT. Protein product: CASSSSSGSNTDTQYF.

This clone was seen only a few times. The chain recombines TRBV14 with TRBJ2-3; D possibly corresponds to TRBD2 (6 bases). The CDR3 covers 12 residues. Per the germline V gene, CDR1 is SGHDN and CDR2 is FVKESK. V dropped 1 base and J dropped 9 bases, with 8 bases sitting between them. The CDR3 reads CASSQVGRTQYF. The CDR3 region has the DNA TGTGCCAGCAGCCAAGTAGGGAGGACGCAGTATTTT.

This clone was seen more than once but under ten times. CDR3 DNA sequence: TGCGCCAGCAGCCCCGGGACAGGGAGGGCAGATACGCAGTATTTT. Its protein product is CASSPGTGRADTQYF. The chain carries TRBV5-1 and TRBJ2-3, with 9 bases aligning to TRBD1. This CDR3 is 15 amino acids long. Germline V gene lookup returns CDR1 SGHRS and CDR2 YFSETQ. The junction had 7 bases not matched to a gene; V was cut back by 4 bases and J by 4 bases.

This clone showed up just a few times. The gene calls are TRBV7-9 and TRBJ2-5; D is perhaps TRBD2 (6 bases). The germline gives CDR1 SEHNR, CDR2 FQNEAQ (reference sequence). This CDR3 is 15 amino acids long. V was trimmed by 5 bases and J by 5 bases, leaving 18 bases between them. CDR3 bases: TGTGCCAGCAGCCCCAGCGGGTCGGTCGCGGAGACCCAGTACTTC. This gives the protein CASSPSGSVAETQYF.

The J gene is TRBJ1-4, the V gene TRBV4-3; no definite D call. V was cut by 0 bases and J by 5 bases, with 7 bases left in between. Per germline, CDR1 LGHNA and CDR2 YSLEER. The CDR3 sequence is 14 residues long. The CDR3 is CASSQDRLNEKLFF. The DNA of the CDR3 is TGCGCCAGCAGCCAAGACAGGTTGAATGAAAAACTGTTTTTT.

This clone has just a few counts. The rearrangement links TRBV6-1 to TRBJ1-2; D remains unclear. V was pared by 7 bases and J by 9 bases, with 12 bases between. This CDR3 has 11 amino acids. CDR1 and CDR2 from the germline V gene are MNHNS and SASEGT. The CDR3 spells CASNEGLRYTF. DNA for the CDR3: TGTGCCAGCAACGAAGGGTTGCGCTACACCTTC.

This clone has just a few counts. CDR3 DNA sequence: TGTGCCTGGCACCACGGACGTGGCTACACCTTC. Translating it yields CAWHHGRGYTF. The chain couples TRBV30 to TRBJ1-2, with D hard to call. CDR1 is GTSNPN and CDR2 is SVGIG in the germline V gene (reference sequence). CDR3 size: 11 residues. Trimming removed 5 bases from V and 7 bases from J, with 11 bases in between.

The chain is built from TRBV6-1 and TRBJ2-3, with D possibly TRBD2 on 5 matching bases. V was trimmed by 3 bases and J by 4 bases, leaving 8 bases between them. The CDR3 extends over 13 amino acids. The germline V gene has CDR1 MNHNS and CDR2 SASEGT. Here the CDR3 DNA reads TGTGCCAGCAGTGAGAGAGGGTCAGATACGCAGTATTTT. The encoded protein is CASSERGSDTQYF.

The genes are TRBV25-1 and TRBJ2-5; no clear D gene. Germline values: CDR1 MGHDK, CDR2 SYGVNS. The CDR3 runs to 15 residues. Trimming pared 3 bases from V and 0 bases from J, leaving 11 bases between. The chain's CDR3 is CASSDLQWYQETQYF. CDR3 DNA sequence: TGTGCCAGCAGTGATCTACAATGGTACCAAGAGACCCAGTACTTC. The entire variable domain, with the rest obtained from reference TRBV25-1 and TRBJ2-5, is as follows: EADIYQTPRYLVIGTGKKITLECSQTMGHDKMYWYQQDPGMELHLIHYSYGVNSTEKGDLSSESTVSRIRTEHFPLTLESARPSHTSQYLCASSDLQWYQETQYFGPGTRLLVL.

The sample holds a few counts of this clone. The V call is TRBV11-2, the J call TRBJ1-2; perhaps TRBD1 as D (5 bases). CDR1 and CDR2 (germline): SGHAT, FQNNGV. Trimming removed 2 bases at V and 5 bases at J, with 9 bases between. The CDR3 runs to 13 residues. For the CDR3, the DNA is TGTGCCAGCAGCTTAAGGGGAGAATATGGCTACACCTTC. Its protein product is CASSLRGEYGYTF. Complete variable domain (other parts from reference TRBV11-2 and TRBJ1-2): EAGVAQSPRYKIIEKRQSVAFWCNPISGHATLYWYQQILGQGPKLLIQFQNNGVVDDSQLPKDRFSAERLKGVDSTLKIQPAKLEDSAVYLCASSLRGEYGYTFGSGTRLTVV.

In DNA form, the CDR3 reads TGTGCCAGCAGCGTAGCTGCCGGAGAGACCCAGTACTTC. Amino acid sequence: CASSVAAGETQYF. J is TRBJ2-5 and V is TRBV9; D is uncertain. V shed 0 bases and J shed 4 bases, with 7 bases lying between them. Per the germline V gene, CDR1 is SGDLS and CDR2 is YYNGEE. The length of the CDR3 is 13 residues.

This clone was counted between two and nine times. This chain links TRBV2 with TRBJ2-4; D remains unclear. The CDR3 is 13 residues long. Per germline, CDR1 SNHLY and CDR2 FYNNEI. Trimming cost V 4 bases and J 0 bases, with 4 bases left between them. CDR3 sequence: CASSGLAKNIQYF. The CDR3, as DNA: TGTGCCAGCAGTGGATTAGCCAAAAACATTCAGTACTTC.

This clone has a handful of counts. The chain is built from TRBV25-1 and TRBJ2-5; no reliable D call. The CDR3 length is 11 residues. Germline V gives CDR1 MGHDK, CDR2 SYGVNS. Trimming took 4 bases from V and 4 from J, leaving 4 bases between them. CDR3 protein: CASSVRETQYF. For the CDR3, the DNA is TGTGCCAGCAGTGTTAGAGAGACCCAGTACTTC.

V and J are TRBV12-2 and TRBJ2-5; the table's D call of TRBD2 was not tested on the DNA. TRBV12-2 is labeled a pseudogene. The CDR3 consists of 16 residues. CDR3 sequence (DNA): TGTGCAAGTCGCTTAGTACTAGCGGGAGGGAGAGAGACCCAGTACTTC. As protein: CASRLVLAGGRETQYF.

The sample holds a few counts of this clone. Other DNA sequences within the sample encode an identical CDR3. The gene calls are TRBV29-1 and TRBJ2-7, with 8 nucleotides matching TRBD1. With 4 bases clipped from V and 4 bases from J, the junction kept 3 bases outside the gene matches. The CDR3 has 12 residues. Germline V gives CDR1 SQVTM, CDR2 ANQGSEA. The CDR3 sequence is CSVGQGSYEQYF. CDR3 nucleotides: TGCAGCGTTGGACAGGGGTCGTACGAGCAGTACTTC.

The chain combines TRBV15 with TRBJ2-1; no firm D call. The CDR3 is 16 residues long. The ends were cut back, 2 bases at V and 9 bases at J, with 20 bases in the middle. CDR1 is LNHNV, CDR2 YYDKDF, per germline (reference sequence). The chain's CDR3 is CATSRHPSALFGEQFF. CDR3 DNA: TGTGCCACCAGCAGACATCCGAGCGCTCTCTTTGGTGAGCAGTTCTTC.

This clone was picked up a small number of times. V gene TRBV11-2 combines with J gene TRBJ1-1; 7 bases match TRBD1. After removal of 5 bases from V and 1 base from J, the junction contained 7 bases not matched to a gene. CDR1 SGHAT and CDR2 FQNNGV come from the germline V gene. The CDR3 is 15 residues long. CDR3 protein: CASSVAGTANTEAFF. For the CDR3, the DNA is TGTGCCAGCAGCGTGGCCGGGACAGCGAACACTGAAGCTTTCTTT.

This clone was counted between two and nine times. This chain connects TRBV2 to TRBJ2-1, with D maybe TRBD1 (5 bases). V was shortened by 2 bases and J by 5 bases, with 10 bases between the two germline ends. The germline V gene encodes CDR1 SNHLY and CDR2 FYNNEI. The CDR3 covers 14 residues. The CDR3 DNA is TGTGCCAGCAGTGAATTCACAGGCGACAATGAGCAGTTCTTC. It specifies CASSEFTGDNEQFF.

This clone occurred a few times. The V and J genes are TRBV13 and TRBJ2-4; the D gene is possibly TRBD2 (6 bases). The V gene's germline CDR1 is PRHDT and CDR2 FYEKMQ (reference sequence). The CDR3 runs 14 residues. V dropped 0 bases and J dropped 5 bases, with 8 bases sitting between them. The CDR3 nucleotides are TGTGCCAGCAGCTTAGGCGGGGGAGAAAACATTCAGTACTTC. This sequence encodes CASSLGGGENIQYF. The full variable domain, rest sourced from reference TRBV13 and TRBJ2-4, is AAGVIQSPRHLIKEKRETATLKCYPIPRHDTVYWYQQGPGQDPQFLISFYEKMQSDKGSIPDRFSAQQFSDYHSELNMSSLELGDSALYFCASSLGGGENIQYFGAGTRLSVL.